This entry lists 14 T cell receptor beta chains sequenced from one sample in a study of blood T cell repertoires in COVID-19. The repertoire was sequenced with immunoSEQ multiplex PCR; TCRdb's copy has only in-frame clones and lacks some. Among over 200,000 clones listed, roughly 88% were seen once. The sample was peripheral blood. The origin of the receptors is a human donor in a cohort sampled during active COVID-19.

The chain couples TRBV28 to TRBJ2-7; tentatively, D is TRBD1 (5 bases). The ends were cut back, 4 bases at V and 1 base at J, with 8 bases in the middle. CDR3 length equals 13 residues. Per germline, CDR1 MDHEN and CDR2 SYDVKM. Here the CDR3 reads CASSSRVSYEQYF. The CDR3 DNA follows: TGTGCCAGCAGTTCCAGGGTTTCCTACGAGCAGTACTTC.

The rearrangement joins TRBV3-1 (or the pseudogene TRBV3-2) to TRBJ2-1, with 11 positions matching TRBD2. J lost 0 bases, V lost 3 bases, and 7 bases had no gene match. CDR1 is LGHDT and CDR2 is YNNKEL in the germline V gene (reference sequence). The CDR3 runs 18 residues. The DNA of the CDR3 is TGTGCCAGCAGCCATGCTAGCGGGGGGACACGCTCCTACAATGAGCAGTTCTTC. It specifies CASSHASGGTRSYNEQFF.

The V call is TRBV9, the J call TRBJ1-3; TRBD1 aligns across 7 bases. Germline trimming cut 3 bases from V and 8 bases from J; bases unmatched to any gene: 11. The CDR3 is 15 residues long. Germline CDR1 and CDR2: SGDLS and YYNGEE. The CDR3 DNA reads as TGTGCCAGCAGCGACGGAGGGGGCGCGACGGACACCATATATTTT. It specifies CASSDGGGATDTIYF.

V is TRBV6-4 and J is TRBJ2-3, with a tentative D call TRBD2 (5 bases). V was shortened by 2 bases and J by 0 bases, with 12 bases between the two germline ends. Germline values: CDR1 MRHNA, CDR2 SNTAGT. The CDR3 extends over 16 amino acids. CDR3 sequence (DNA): TGTGCCAGCAGTGACACCCCCCGGACTAGCACAGATACGCAGTATTTT. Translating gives CASSDTPRTSTDTQYF.

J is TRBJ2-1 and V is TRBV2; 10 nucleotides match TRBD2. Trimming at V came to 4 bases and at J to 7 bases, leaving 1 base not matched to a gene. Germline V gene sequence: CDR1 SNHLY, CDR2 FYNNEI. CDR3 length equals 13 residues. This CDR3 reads CASSVLAGNEQFF. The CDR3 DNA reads TGTGCCAGCAGTGTACTAGCGGGAAATGAGCAGTTCTTC. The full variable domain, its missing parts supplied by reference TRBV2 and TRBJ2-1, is EPEVTQTPSHQVTQMGQEVILRCVPISNHLYFYWYRQILGQKVEFLVSFYNNEISEKSEIFDDQFSVERPDGSNFTLKIRSTKLEDSAMYFCASSVLAGNEQFFGPGTRLTVL.

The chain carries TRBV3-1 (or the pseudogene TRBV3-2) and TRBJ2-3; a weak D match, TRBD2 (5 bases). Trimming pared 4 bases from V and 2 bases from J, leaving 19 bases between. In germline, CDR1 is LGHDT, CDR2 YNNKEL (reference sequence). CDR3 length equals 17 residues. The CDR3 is CASSPQYGGSLTDTQYF. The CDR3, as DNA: TGTGCCAGCAGCCCCCAGTATGGCGGGTCCCTCACAGATACGCAGTATTTT.

CDR3 sequence reads: CASSDDRGAGRETQYF. The CDR3 DNA reads TGTGCCAGTAGTGATGACAGGGGGGCTGGTAGGGAGACCCAGTACTTC. The rearrangement links TRBV19 to TRBJ2-5; 9 bases are a match to TRBD1. CDR1 and CDR2 (germline): LNHDA, SQIVND (reference sequence). The CDR3 covers 16 residues. Trimming at V came to 5 bases and at J to 5 bases, leaving 12 bases not matched to a gene.

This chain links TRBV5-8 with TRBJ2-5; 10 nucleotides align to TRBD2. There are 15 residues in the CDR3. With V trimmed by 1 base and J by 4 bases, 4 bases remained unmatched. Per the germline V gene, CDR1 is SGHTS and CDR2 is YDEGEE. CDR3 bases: TGTGCCAGCAGCTTGACTAGCGGGAAGGGAGAGACCCAGTACTTC. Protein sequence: CASSLTSGKGETQYF.

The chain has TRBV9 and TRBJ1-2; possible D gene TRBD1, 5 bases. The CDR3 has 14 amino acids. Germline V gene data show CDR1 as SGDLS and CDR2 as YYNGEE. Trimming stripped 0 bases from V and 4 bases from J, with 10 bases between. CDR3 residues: CASSVGGDFYGYTF. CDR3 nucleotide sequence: TGTGCCAGCAGCGTAGGGGGGGATTTCTATGGCTACACCTTC.

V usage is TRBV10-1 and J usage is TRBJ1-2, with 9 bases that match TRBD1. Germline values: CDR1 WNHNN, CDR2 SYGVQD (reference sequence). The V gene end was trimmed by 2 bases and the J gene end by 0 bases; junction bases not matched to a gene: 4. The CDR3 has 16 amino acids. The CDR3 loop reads CASSEKTGGSNYGYTF. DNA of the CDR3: TGCGCCAGCAGTGAGAAGACAGGGGGTTCTAACTATGGCTACACCTTC.

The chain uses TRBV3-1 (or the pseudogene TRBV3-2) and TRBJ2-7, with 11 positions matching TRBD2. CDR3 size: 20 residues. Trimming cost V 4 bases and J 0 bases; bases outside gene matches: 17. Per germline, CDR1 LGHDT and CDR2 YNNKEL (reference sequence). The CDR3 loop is CASSPILGASGRWSSYEQYF. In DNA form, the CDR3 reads TGTGCCAGCAGCCCCATCCTCGGGGCTAGCGGGAGGTGGAGCTCCTACGAGCAGTACTTC.

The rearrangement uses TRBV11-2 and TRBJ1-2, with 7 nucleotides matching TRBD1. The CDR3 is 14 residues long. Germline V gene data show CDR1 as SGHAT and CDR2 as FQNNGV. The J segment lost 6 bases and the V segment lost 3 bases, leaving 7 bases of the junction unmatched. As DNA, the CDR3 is TGTGCCAGCAGCTTCGGACAGGCCGGGGATGGCTACACCTTC. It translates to CASSFGQAGDGYTF.

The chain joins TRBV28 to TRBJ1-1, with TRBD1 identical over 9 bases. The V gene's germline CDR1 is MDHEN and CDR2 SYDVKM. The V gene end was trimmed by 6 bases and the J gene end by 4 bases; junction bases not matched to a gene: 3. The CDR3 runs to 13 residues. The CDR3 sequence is CASSLTGGTEAFF. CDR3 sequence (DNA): TGTGCCAGCAGCCTGACAGGGGGCACTGAAGCTTTCTTT.

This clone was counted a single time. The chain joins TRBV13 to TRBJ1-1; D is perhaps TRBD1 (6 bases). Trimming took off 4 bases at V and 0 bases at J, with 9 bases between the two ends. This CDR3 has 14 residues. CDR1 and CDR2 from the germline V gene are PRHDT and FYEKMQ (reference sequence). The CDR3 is CASSSGTMNTEAFF. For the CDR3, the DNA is TGTGCCAGCAGCTCCGGGACAATGAACACTGAAGCTTTCTTT.